A selection of T cell receptor beta chains follows, all from one sample in a study of type 1 and type 2 diabetes patients. One entry per CDR3 protein results from TCRdb running MiXCR on the multiplex PCR reads. There are about 250,000 distinct CDR3 sequences in the sample; 40% to 50% occur only once, and approximately 15% lies in the top ten. Sequenced: peripheral blood mononuclear cells (PBMCs). The receptors stem from a man aged 18 to 29 with type 2 diabetes. Both conserved end residues are part of each CDR3. The D gene is left open where the match is weak. The size field is filled for only some rows; it gives once, few, many or a size class.

>-|TRBV7-2|TRBJ2-7|-
CASSPGTLSYEQYF
TGTGCCAGCAGTCCCGGGACCCTTTCCTACGAGCAGTACTTC
>-|TRBV2|TRBJ2-1|TRBD2
CASSEGSGGVYNEQFF
TGTGCCAGCAGTGAAGGGTCGGGGGGTGTTTACAATGAGCAGTTCTTC
>-|TRBV2|TRBJ2-5|TRBD1
CASSEPGQDLETQYF
TGTGCCAGCAGCGAACCGGGACAGGACCTGGAGACCCAGTACTTC
>few|TRBV11-2|TRBJ2-3|-
CASSLAGGKTDTQYF
TGTGCCAGCAGCTTAGCTGGGGGCAAGACAGATACGCAGTATTTT
>-|TRBV7-8|TRBJ2-7|TRBD2
CVSSLAGGDEQYF
TGTGTCAGCAGCCTAGCGGGAGGGGACGAGCAGTACTTC
>-|TRBV2|TRBJ2-2|TRBD1
CASTDRGWSTGELFF
TGCGCCAGCACCGACAGGGGATGGTCCACCGGGGAGCTGTTTTTT
>-|TRBV15|TRBJ2-1|TRBD2
CATSRVAWAGGVLWNEQFF
TGTGCCACCAGCAGAGTGGCGTGGGCGGGGGGGGTCCTGTGGAATGAGCAGTTCTTC
>few|TRBV4-1|TRBJ1-1|-
CASSPNRLDTEAFF
TGCGCCAGCAGTCCAAACCGACTCGACACTGAAGCTTTCTTT
>-|TRBV30|TRBJ2-7|-
CAWSGGGPTYEQYF
TGTGCCTGGAGCGGTGGAGGGCCAACCTACGAGCAGTACTTC
>-|TRBV6-5|TRBJ1-1|TRBD1
CASRTGGTNIEAFF
TGTGCCAGCAGGACAGGGGGTACGAACATTGAAGCTTTCTTT
>few|TRBV27|TRBJ1-1|TRBD1
CASSRSTGITEAFF
TGTGCCAGCAGTCGCTCGACAGGGATCACTGAAGCTTTCTTT
>few|TRBV12-3/TRBV12-4|TRBJ2-7|TRBD2
CASTLGLAGRYEQYF
TGTGCCAGCACCCTGGGACTAGCGGGAAGGTACGAGCAGTACTTC
>-|TRBV6-1|TRBJ2-1|-
CASSSGVGEQFF
TGTGCCAGCAGCTCAGGGGTGGGTGAGCAGTTCTTC
>few|TRBV28|TRBJ2-2|-
CASSLRLGELFF
TGTGCCAGCAGTTTAAGACTTGGGGAGCTGTTTTTT
>-|TRBV19|TRBJ2-6|-
CASSIGGSGTNVLTF
TGTGCCAGTAGTATAGGCGGGTCTGGGACCAACGTCCTGACTTTC
>few|TRBV24-1|TRBJ1-5|-
CATSDRRTSQPQHF
TGTGCCACCAGTGATAGAAGGACGAGTCAGCCCCAGCATTTT
>-|TRBV19|TRBJ1-2|TRBD1
CASSALGQGGYGYTF
TGTGCCAGTAGTGCCCTTGGGCAGGGGGGCTATGGCTACACCTTC
>few|TRBV27|TRBJ1-5|-
CASSTRGSNQPQHF
TGTGCCAGCTCCACTCGCGGGTCCAATCAGCCCCAGCATTTT
>-|TRBV4-1|TRBJ1-1|-
CASSQDRDPMEAFF
TGCGCCAGCAGCCAAGATCGGGATCCGATGGAAGCTTTCTTT
>-|TRBV2|TRBJ2-7|-
CANLWRVFPPYEQYF
TGTGCCAACCTCTGGCGGGTCTTCCCTCCCTACGAGCAGTACTTC
>-|TRBV28|TRBJ2-7|-
CASSTPGQRYYEQYF
TGTGCCAGCAGTACCCCGGGTCAACGGTATTACGAGCAGTACTTC
>-|TRBV24-1|TRBJ2-1|TRBD2
CATRTSGSRGEQFF
TGTGCCACCCGAACTAGCGGGAGTCGGGGTGAGCAGTTCTTC
>-|TRBV19|TRBJ1-6|TRBD1
CASSRSGQDNSPLHF
TGTGCCAGTAGTAGATCGGGACAGGATAATTCACCCCTCCACTTT
>-|TRBV7-8|TRBJ2-7|TRBD1
CASSVSLGTGYYEQYF
TGTGCCAGCAGCGTCTCACTCGGGACAGGATACTACGAGCAGTACTTC
>few|TRBV4-2|TRBJ1-1|-
CASSQDRGAWSGEAFF
TGTGCCAGCAGCCAAGACAGGGGTGCTTGGTCCGGGGAAGCTTTCTTT
>-|TRBV5-1|TRBJ1-3|TRBD1
CASSLTGGAQGNTIYF
TGCGCCAGCAGCCTGACAGGGGGCGCGCAAGGAAACACCATATATTTT
>-|TRBV7-4|TRBJ1-1|TRBD1
CASSLGEGARSTEAFF
TGTGCCAGCAGCCTAGGGGAGGGGGCCCGGAGCACTGAAGCTTTCTTT
>-|TRBV20-1|TRBJ2-7|-
CSAVLGNYEQYF
TGCAGTGCTGTCCTGGGGAACTACGAGCAGTACTTC
>many|TRBV25-1|TRBJ2-1|-
CASDQGEQFF
TGTGCCAGTGACCAGGGTGAGCAGTTCTTC